This TCR beta chain came from a study of OX40 agonist ivuxolimab in advanced cancers. The wider study: Hepatocellular carcinoma, melanoma, renal cell or head and neck cancer was diagnosed in the dose-escalation patients.

With 4 bases removed from V and 11 bases from J, the gap between germline ends came to 18 bases. Germline V gene lookup returns CDR1 SGHDT and CDR2 YYEEEE. The CDR3 runs to 13 residues. Here immunoSEQ multiplex PCR was the method, and the copy in TCRdb shows in-frame clones only, minus some. Of more than 60,000 clones in the sample, approximately 85% are singletons; the top ten hold 0.65% to 0.8%. The chain recombines TRBV5-6 with TRBJ1-1; no firm D call. The sequence derives from an adult with an advanced solid tumor such as melanoma, head and neck, liver or kidney cancer. This material consisted of CD4+ or CD8+ T cells sorted from blood, taken in a trial of the OX40 agonist ivuxolimab. This CDR3 is CASSHLIRPGAFF. The CDR3 DNA is TGTGCCAGCAGCCACCTCATACGGCCTGGGGCTTTCTTT.